This T cell receptor beta chain comes out of a study of cytomegalovirus exposure and HLA in healthy donors. With 5 bases clipped from V and 5 bases from J, the junction kept 7 bases outside the gene matches. The CDR3 runs 14 residues. Per the germline V gene, CDR1 is SGHDT and CDR2 is YYEEEE. The PCR used 60 Vbeta and 13 Jbeta primers. Sequencing was performed with immunoSEQ multiplex PCR; in TCRdb, only in-frame clones are kept and a portion is missing. The repertoire has some 70,000 clones, around four fifths of them found once; the top ten carry around 7%. The sample consisted of PBMCs. The source of this sequence is a human donor in good health. V and J are TRBV5-6 and TRBJ1-1; 9 bases map to TRBD1. DNA for the CDR3: TGTGCCAGCAGGTTGACAGGGGGAGGGACTGAAGCTTTCTTT. Amino acids: CASRLTGGGTEAFF.